This entry concerns a single TCR beta chain. Its specificity is not known. From the 5' RACE reads, TCRdb called clonotypes with MiXCR, one entry per CDR3 protein. This sample carries some 450,000 distinct CDR3 sequences, roughly 20% of them seen once, and the ten largest clones take 7.5% to 9.5%. This record comes from a study of T-cell memory formation after mild COVID-19. The CDR3 has 17 amino acids. The V gene's germline CDR1 is SNHLY and CDR2 FYNNEI. V was pared by 5 bases and J by 1 base, with 20 bases between. Broader study findings: Contracting clones from day 15 to 85 had balanced CD4/CD8; later expanders favoured CD4+. Memory from before infection featured some responding clones, which suggests cross-reactive memory joined.

V and J are TRBV2 and TRBJ1-2, with D tentatively TRBD1 (6 bases). Sample: PBMCs or a T cell subset sorted from them (not recorded which). The TCR comes from an adult woman who had mild COVID-19 (a few samples of this study predate the infection). Cell type and time point are not known. The CDR3 sequence: CASSPRARQASNYGYTF. Written as DNA, the CDR3 is TGTGCCAGCAGTCCAAGGGCCCGACAGGCTAGTAACTATGGCTACACCTTC.